The 18 T cell receptor beta chains presented below share a single source sample, sequenced in a study of identical twins' blood T cells. From the 5' RACE reads, TCRdb called clonotypes with MiXCR, one entry per CDR3 protein. The profile covers 300,000 to 400,000 distinct CDR3 sequences, with about 28% appearing a single time and roughly 5.5% taken by the ten largest. The sequenced material came from PBMCs. These receptors originate from a woman aged 18-49 years in good health.

Notes on this clonotype: A much larger clone is a single base away; this may be a read error. The chain has TRBV6-4 and TRBJ1-4; D call uncertain. Germline CDR1 MRHNA, CDR2 SNTAGT. The ends were cut back, 6 bases at V and 5 bases at J, with 19 bases in the middle. The CDR3 has 16 amino acids. The CDR3 reads CASSQVCIDGNEKLFF. In DNA, the CDR3 is TGTGCCAGCAGCCAAGTCTGCATAGATGGCAATGAAAAACTGTTTTTT.

This clonotype occurred a few times. The chain carries TRBV20-1 and TRBJ2-1; no clear D gene. Trimming shortened V by 3 bases and J by 10 bases, and 16 bases separated the two germline ends. The CDR3 extends over 13 amino acids. CDR1 is DFQATT and CDR2 is SNEGSKA in the germline V gene (reference sequence). CDR3 coding DNA: TGCAGTGCTAGTGACCGGGCCCCAAGGGAGCAGTTCTTC. Translating it yields CSASDRAPREQFF.

This clonotype has a count of ten or more. The chain joins TRBV6-5 to TRBJ1-3, with 7 bases identical to TRBD1. V dropped 6 bases and J dropped 8; count of bases not matched to a gene: 7. CDR3 length equals 13 residues. Germline values: CDR1 MNHEY, CDR2 SVGAGI. The CDR3 DNA reads as TGTGCCAGCAGAGGTCGACAGGGACACACCATATATTTT. Translation gives CASRGRQGHTIYF.

This clonotype was seen only a few times. V is TRBV9 and J is TRBJ2-3, with D unclear. Trimming shortened V by 0 bases and J by 4 bases, and 3 bases separated the two germline ends. The CDR3 is 12 amino acids. Germline CDR1 and CDR2: SGDLS and YYNGEE. CDR3 DNA sequence: TGTGCCAGCAGCGTAGAGGCAGATACGCAGTATTTT. Translating gives CASSVEADTQYF.

This clonotype was seen more than once but under ten times. V usage is TRBV20-1 and J usage is TRBJ2-3, with 9 bases fitting TRBD1. V dropped 3 bases and J dropped 5; count of bases not matched to a gene: 3. CDR1 is DFQATT and CDR2 is SNEGSKA in the germline V gene (reference sequence). This CDR3 is built from 13 residues. CDR3 DNA sequence: TGCAGTGCTAGGGGACAGGGTAAAGATACGCAGTATTTT. Residues: CSARGQGKDTQYF.

With respect to this clonotype: Mismatch with germline at one junction end may stem from a read error. This rearrangement joins TRBV20-1 to TRBJ1-4, with D possibly matching TRBD1 (5 bases). This CDR3 is built from 14 residues. Germline CDR1 is DFQATT and CDR2 is SNEGSKA (reference sequence). The CDR3 region has the DNA TGCAGTGCGAGAAGGTCTGGGGGGAATGAAAAACTGCTTTTT. Protein product: CSARRSGGNEKLLF.

The gene calls are TRBV27 and TRBJ1-2; D may be TRBD1 (5 bases). From germline, CDR1 is MNHEY and CDR2 SMNVEV (reference sequence). V gave up 3 bases and J gave up 8 bases, with 16 bases separating them. The CDR3 sequence is 14 residues long. CDR3 protein: CASSFRDPGGGYTF. For the CDR3, the DNA is TGTGCCAGCAGTTTCAGGGACCCTGGAGGGGGCTACACCTTC.

This chain joins TRBV5-1 and TRBJ1-1; possibly TRBD1 for D (5 bases). The CDR3 extends over 14 amino acids. Trimming stripped 0 bases from V and 5 bases from J, with 11 bases between. Germline CDR1 is SGHRS and CDR2 is YFSETQ. In nucleotides, the CDR3 is TGCGCCAGCAGCTTGGATGGCAGGGTGACTGAAGCTTTCTTT. This translates into CASSLDGRVTEAFF.

The rearrangement links TRBV20-1 to TRBJ1-1, with 7 bases matching TRBD1. The length of the CDR3 is 15 residues. Germline CDR1 DFQATT, CDR2 SNEGSKA (reference sequence). The V and J ends lost 5 bases and 1 base, in that order; junction bases with no gene match: 10. Here the CDR3 reads CSAHHGGDRNTEAFF. The DNA of the CDR3 is TGCAGTGCTCACCACGGGGGGGACAGGAACACTGAAGCTTTCTTT.

CDR3 sequence (DNA): TGTGCCAGTAGTATCGTCGGGGGAAACACTGAAGCTTTCTTT. Its translation: CASSIVGGNTEAFF. This chain connects TRBV19 to TRBJ1-1; D possibly corresponds to TRBD1 (5 bases). CDR3 length equals 14 residues. The germline gives CDR1 LNHDA, CDR2 SQIVND (reference sequence). Trimming removed 3 bases from V and 2 bases from J, with 10 bases in between.

The table lists this clonotype with many counts. The chain is built from TRBV4-3 and TRBJ1-2, with D maybe TRBD1 (5 bases). The length of the CDR3 is 16 residues. From germline, CDR1 is LGHNA and CDR2 YSLEER. The germline V and J ends were trimmed by 2 bases and 3 bases, with 16 bases remaining between them. The chain's CDR3 is CASSQYLQETYYGYTF. The CDR3 bases are TGCGCCAGCAGCCAATATTTACAGGAAACCTACTATGGCTACACCTTC.

J is TRBJ1-2 and V is TRBV3-1; no clear D. The germline V gene encodes CDR1 LGHDT and CDR2 YNNKEL (reference sequence). The CDR3 runs to 16 residues. Trimming removed 1 base at V and 4 bases at J, with 16 bases between. CDR3 loop: CASSQAARSPLYGYTF. CDR3 DNA: TGTGCCAGCAGCCAAGCAGCAAGATCGCCCCTCTATGGCTACACCTTC.

This sequence joins TRBV9 and TRBJ1-1, with a possible D match to TRBD1 (5 bases). CDR1 is SGDLS, CDR2 YYNGEE, per germline. V lost 3 bases, J lost 3 bases, and 15 bases lay in between. The CDR3 loop spans 15 amino acids. The CDR3 sequence: CASSGPGGQYTEAFF. The CDR3 DNA is TGTGCCAGCAGCGGCCCCGGGGGTCAGTACACTGAAGCTTTCTTT. Filled out from reference TRBV9 and TRBJ1-1, the complete variable domain reads DSGVTQTPKHLITATGQRVTLRCSPRSGDLSVYWYQQSLDQGLQFLIQYYNGEERAKGNILERFSAQQFPDLHSELNLSSLELGDSALYFCASSGPGGQYTEAFFGQGTRLTVV.

The chain joins TRBV12-3 or TRBV12-4 to TRBJ1-2; possibly TRBD1 for D (6 bases). V was shortened by 1 base and J by 4 bases, with 10 bases between the two germline ends. This CDR3 is 14 amino acids long. DNA for the CDR3: TGTGCCAGCAGTTTAGGAGACAGGCGCTATGGCTACACCTTC. Protein product: CASSLGDRRYGYTF.

This chain links TRBV12-3 or TRBV12-4 with TRBJ2-7; D is perhaps TRBD1 or TRBD2 (5 bases each). The V end was cut by 6 bases, the J end by 8 bases, with 14 bases between. This CDR3 is 12 amino acids long. The CDR3 sequence is CASSRDALQQYF. The CDR3, as DNA: TGTGCCAGCAGCCGGGACGCCCTGCAGCAGTACTTC.

This clonotype was observed a few times. The chain links TRBV2 to TRBJ1-1; 7 bases line up with TRBD1. Germline assignment: CDR1 SNHLY and CDR2 FYNNEI. The CDR3 sequence is 14 residues long. V dropped 6 bases and J dropped 5; count of bases not matched to a gene: 9. CDR3 sequence: CASRGGTAQTEAFF. DNA of the CDR3: TGTGCCAGCAGGGGGGGGACAGCGCAGACTGAAGCTTTCTTT. Full variable domain (rest looked up from reference TRBV2 and TRBJ1-1): EPEVTQTPSHQVTQMGQEVILRCVPISNHLYFYWYRQILGQKVEFLVSFYNNEISEKSEIFDDQFSVERPDGSNFTLKIRSTKLEDSAMYFCASRGGTAQTEAFFGQGTRLTVV.

The chain recombines TRBV20-1 with TRBJ1-1; D is ambiguous. In germline, CDR1 is DFQATT, CDR2 SNEGSKA (reference sequence). CDR3 length: 13 amino acids. Trimming removed 0 bases from V and 5 bases from J, with 10 bases in between. In DNA form, the CDR3 reads TGCAGTGCTAGAGAGCCACAAATGACTGAAGCTTTCTTT. This translates into CSAREPQMTEAFF.

The J gene is TRBJ2-1, the V gene TRBV12-3 or TRBV12-4; the match to TRBD2 covers 10 bases. The CDR3 spans 21 residues. After removal of 2 bases from V and 5 bases from J, the junction contained 21 bases not matched to a gene. The CDR3 loop reads CASSLSNSPLAGAGKDNEQFF. The CDR3 region has the DNA TGTGCCAGCAGTTTATCCAATAGCCCGCTAGCGGGAGCAGGGAAGGACAATGAGCAGTTCTTC.